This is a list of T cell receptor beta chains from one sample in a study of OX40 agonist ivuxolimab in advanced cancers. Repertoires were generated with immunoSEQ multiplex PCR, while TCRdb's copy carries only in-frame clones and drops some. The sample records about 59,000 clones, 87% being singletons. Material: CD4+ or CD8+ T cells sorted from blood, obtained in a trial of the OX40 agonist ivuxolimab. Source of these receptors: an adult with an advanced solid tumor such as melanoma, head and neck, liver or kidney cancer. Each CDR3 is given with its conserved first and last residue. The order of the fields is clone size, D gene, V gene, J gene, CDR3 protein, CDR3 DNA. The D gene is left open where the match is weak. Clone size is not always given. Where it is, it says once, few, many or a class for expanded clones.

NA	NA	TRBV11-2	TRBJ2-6	CASSILRDSGANVLTF	TGTGCCAGCAGCATCCTGCGTGATTCTGGGGCCAACGTCCTGACTTTC
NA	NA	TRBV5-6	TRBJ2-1	CASSLVGSSYNEQFF	TGTGCCAGCAGCTTGGTCGGGTCCTCCTACAATGAGCAGTTCTTC
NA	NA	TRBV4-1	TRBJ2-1	CASSQGRGSYNEQFF	TGCGCCAGCAGCCAGGGTAGAGGCTCCTACAATGAGCAGTTCTTC
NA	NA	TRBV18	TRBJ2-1	CASSPPAFSNEQFF	TGTGCCAGCTCACCACCGGCATTTAGCAATGAGCAGTTCTTC
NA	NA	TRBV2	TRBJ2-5	CASTGQETQYF	TGTGCCAGCACCGGCCAAGAGACCCAGTACTTC
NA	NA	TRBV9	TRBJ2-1	CASSVDWGDEQFF	TGTGCCAGCAGCGTAGATTGGGGGGATGAGCAGTTCTTC
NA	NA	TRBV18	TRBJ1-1	CASSPSVGEGGYTEAFF	TGTGCCAGCTCACCTTCGGTTGGGGAGGGCGGTTACACTGAAGCTTTCTTT
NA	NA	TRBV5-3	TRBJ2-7	CARSLGLTYEQYF	TGTGCCAGAAGCTTGGGGCTCACCTACGAGCAGTACTTC
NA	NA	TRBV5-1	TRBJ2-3	CASSSTGPGDTQYF	TGCGCCAGCAGCTCCACAGGTCCCGGGGATACGCAGTATTTT
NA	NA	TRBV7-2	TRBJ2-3	CASSPLRAQYF	TGTGCCAGTTCTCCCCTGAGGGCGCAGTATTTT
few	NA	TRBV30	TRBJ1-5	CAWSVQGNQPQHF	TGTGCCTGGAGTGTACAAGGGAATCAGCCCCAGCATTTT
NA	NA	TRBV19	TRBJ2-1	CASRRTYNEQFF	TGTGCCAGTCGGCGGACCTACAATGAGCAGTTCTTC
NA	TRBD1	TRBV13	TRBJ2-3	CASSSRDRGTDTQYF	TGTGCCAGCAGCTCCCGGGACAGGGGCACAGATACGCAGTATTTT